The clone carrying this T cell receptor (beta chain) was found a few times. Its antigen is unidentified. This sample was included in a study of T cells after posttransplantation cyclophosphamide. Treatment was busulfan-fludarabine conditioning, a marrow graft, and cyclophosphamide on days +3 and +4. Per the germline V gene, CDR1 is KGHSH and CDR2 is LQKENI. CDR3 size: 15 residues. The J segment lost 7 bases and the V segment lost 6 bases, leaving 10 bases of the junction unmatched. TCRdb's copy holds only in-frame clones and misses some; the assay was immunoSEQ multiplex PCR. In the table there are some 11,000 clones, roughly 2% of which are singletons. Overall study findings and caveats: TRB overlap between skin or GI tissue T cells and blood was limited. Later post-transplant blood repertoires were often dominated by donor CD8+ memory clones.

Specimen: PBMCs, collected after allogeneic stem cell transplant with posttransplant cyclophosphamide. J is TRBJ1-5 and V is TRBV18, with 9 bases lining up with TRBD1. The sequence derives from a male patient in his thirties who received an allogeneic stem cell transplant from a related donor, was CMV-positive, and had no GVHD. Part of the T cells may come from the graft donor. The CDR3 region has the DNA TGTGCCAGCTCCCAGGCAAGGGGACAGGGACAGCCCCAGCATTTT. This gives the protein CASSQARGQGQPQHF.